This entry is about one TCR beta chain. There is no known antigen for this receptor. Per-base quality was not reported, and no clone a single base away is much larger than it. Set within a cohort of healthcare workers in London, UK, this nested case-control study involved weekly PCR testing of nasopharyngeal swabs along with blood sampling. Healthcare workers were enrolled in the week of the UK lockdown, from 23 to 31 March 2020, and were followed every week for up to about 15 weeks. This record comes from a study of early T cells in non-severe SARS-CoV-2 infection (dated by TCRdb to the early 2020s). Study-wide context: TCR sequencing used bulk RNA from unsorted whole blood, so alpha and beta chains could not be paired. Broader findings and caveats from the paper: VDJdb matching was skewed toward anti-spike CD8 responses and likely underestimated virus-specific expansions by missing private and CD4 specificities.

The method behind the library was 5' RACE. The data were produced on a NextSeq 500. Unique molecular identifiers were attached to individual cDNA molecules in the TCR library protocol so that sequencing error and PCR bias could be corrected. TCR alpha and beta chains were both sequenced, and the abundances of alpha and beta sequences in each sample were closely correlated with each other. In the paper's pipeline: Decombinator V4 was used to annotate TCR sequences for V gene, J gene and CDR3. Expanded TCRs were defined as changing significantly between any two time points under a Poisson model with p below 0.0001. TCR abundances were normalised to the total number of TCRs sequenced in each sample and reported as counts per million. TRAV1-2 paired with TRAJ12, TRAJ20 or TRAJ33 defined MAIT TCRs, while TRAV10 paired with TRAJ18 defined iNKT TCRs. VDJdb, accessed 1 November 2021, was searched for CMV, EBV and SARS-CoV-2 annotated TCRs, excluding TCRs annotated for multiple antigens. TCRdb reprocessed the public reads (quality trimming at Q25 with fastp, clone calling with MiXCR) and kept in-frame beta chains. Rows merge per CDR3 protein into single entries with the most common DNA and genes. TCRdb, not the authors, supplied the V and J calls. A total of more than 75,000 distinct CDR3 sequences appear in this sample, about 12% of them only once. In total, the top ten clones hold roughly 6% of the sample.

The CDR3, cysteine through phenylalanine, is 14 amino acids long. CDR3 DNA is the only sequence kept; it has 42 bases, read in frame from the first base. V is pared back by 4 bases and J by 1 base, with 9 bases lying between the germline termini. From the germline V gene, CDR1 is SGHRS and CDR2 is YFSETQ. Sequencing was performed on whole blood. The chain is encoded by TRBV5-1 joined to TRBJ2-1; TRBD1 is a possible D gene, resting on 5 matching bases. This TCR came from an adult who was a healthcare worker with PCR-confirmed SARS-CoV-2 infection or an uninfected control (not recorded which). The bases read TGCGCCAGCAGCCCGACAGTTTCCTACAATGAGCAGTTCTTC. Its protein is CASSPTVSYNEQFF.